This T cell receptor beta chain was documented in a study of T cells expressing NK-cell markers. Study at large: The TCR beta repertoires originated in sorted CD3+CD56+NKG2C+, CD3+CD56+NKG2C- and CD3+CD56-NKG2C+ T cells. Seven of the eight sequenced donors were classified as HCMV-seropositive, and one was classified as seronegative.

Each CDR3 protein gets one entry in TCRdb, which reprocessed the 5' RACE reads and gives no DNA. This sample's table has about 140,000 distinct CDR3 sequences. The receptor comes from a man younger than 35 in good health. Source material: blood T cells: a sorted CD56 or NKG2C T cell subset, CD4+ or CD8+ T cells, or bulk PBMC T cells (not recorded which).

CDR3 protein: CAISESRETQYF. The chain recombines TRBV10-3 with TRBJ2-5. This CDR3 is 12 amino acids long. Germline assignment: CDR1 ENHRY and CDR2 SYGVKD.